This entry features one TCR beta chain sequence. Authors' data handling: Nucleated cell counts were estimated from reference gene primer amplification. Sequencing used immunoSEQ multiplex PCR; TCRdb keeps in-frame clones, though not all of them. From that table come the V and J calls and clone size; the DNA was used to work out D and trimming. The table includes 100,000 or so clones, more than 70% detected once. Trimming at V came to 6 bases and at J to 3 bases, leaving 8 bases not matched to a gene. Germline CDR1 is PRHDT and CDR2 is FYEKMQ (reference sequence). The CDR3 length is 15 residues. These data are taken from a study of blood T cell repertoires in COVID-19. At the level of the study: T cells, B-cell-depleted T cells, or PBMCs supplied cDNA or gDNA.

This TCR was sampled from a woman under 40 with acute or convalescent COVID-19. The chain combines TRBV13 with TRBJ2-3; TRBD2 aligns across 8 bases. Sequencing was carried out using peripheral blood. Here the CDR3 reads CASRSWRGVTDTQYF. In nucleotides, the CDR3 is TGTGCCAGCAGATCCTGGCGGGGGGTTACAGATACGCAGTATTTT.